This entry lists 12 T cell receptor beta chains sequenced from one sample in a study of cytomegalovirus exposure and HLA in healthy donors. The PCR made use of 60 Vbeta and 13 Jbeta primers. Sequenced by immunoSEQ multiplex PCR; TCRdb stores in-frame clones only, minus some. The repertoire has about 200,000 clones, about four fifths of them found once; the top ten carry roughly 0.095%. The source material was PBMCs. These receptors originate from a boy aged 2 to 10 in good health and CMV-seronegative.

The chain joins TRBV7-9 to TRBJ2-7; 7 bases match TRBD1. The CDR3 runs 15 residues. CDR1 is SEHNR, CDR2 FQNEAQ, per germline (reference sequence). J gave up 2 bases and V 5 bases, and 9 bases lay outside the gene matches. The CDR3 nucleotides read TGTGCCAGCAGCCCGGGGACAGCAGAGCCCTACGAGCAGTACTTC. Encoded protein: CASSPGTAEPYEQYF.

This clone was detected a few times. The chain recombines TRBV4-1 with TRBJ1-6; no reliable D call. This CDR3 has 15 amino acids. Between the trimmed V and J ends, which lost 1 base and 3 bases, there was a span of 7 bases. Per germline, CDR1 MGHRA and CDR2 YSYEKL. CDR3 protein: CASSQGQIYNSPLHF. In DNA, the CDR3 is TGCGCCAGCAGCCAAGGGCAAATCTATAATTCACCCCTCCACTTT.

The genes are TRBV7-9 and TRBJ2-3; D may be TRBD1 (6 bases). The CDR3 loop spans 15 amino acids. Trimming left V 1 base short and J 0 bases short, with 8 bases between. The germline V gene has CDR1 SEHNR and CDR2 FQNEAQ (reference sequence). Here the CDR3 reads CASSLGTASTDTQYF. The CDR3 DNA follows: TGTGCCAGCAGCTTAGGGACAGCTAGCACAGATACGCAGTATTTT.

V is TRBV4-3 and J is TRBJ2-2; 8 bases are a match to TRBD2. With 2 bases clipped from V and 6 bases from J, the junction kept 8 bases outside the gene matches. The CDR3 length is 16 residues. CDR1 LGHNA and CDR2 YSLEER come from the germline V gene. CDR3 sequence (DNA): TGCGCCAGCAGCCAATTTAGCGGGATAAGGGCCGGGGAGCTGTTTTTT. This codes for CASSQFSGIRAGELFF.

The chain links TRBV19 to TRBJ1-2; the D gene is possibly TRBD1 (6 bases). Trimming shortened V by 5 bases and J by 5 bases, and 15 bases separated the two germline ends. Germline-derived CDR1 and CDR2 are LNHDA and SQIVND (reference sequence). The CDR3 loop spans 14 amino acids. For the CDR3, the DNA is TGTGCCAGTAGTCCCGAGGGGGGGACATATGGCTACACCTTC. Amino acid sequence: CASSPEGGTYGYTF.

This chain connects TRBV9 to TRBJ1-4, with D tentatively TRBD1 (6 bases). V was clipped by 2 bases and J by 7 bases, with 15 bases between them. From germline, CDR1 is SGDLS and CDR2 YYNGEE. The CDR3 is made up of 15 amino acids. CDR3 bases: TGTGCCAGCAGCGTGAGGGGGTCACAGGGTGAAAAACTGTTTTTT. Translating gives CASSVRGSQGEKLFF.

The chain is built from TRBV19 and TRBJ2-5; perhaps TRBD1 as D (5 bases). The germline CDR1 and CDR2 sequences are LNHDA and SQIVND (reference sequence). The CDR3 extends over 13 amino acids. Deletions cut 8 bases from V and 6 bases from J, with 16 bases between. The CDR3 region is CASGAEVGKTQYF. For the CDR3, the DNA is TGTGCCAGTGGGGCGGAAGTGGGTAAGACCCAGTACTTC.

The sample holds a few counts of this clone. This chain connects TRBV15 to TRBJ2-7, with D tentatively TRBD1 (5 bases). The germline gives CDR1 LNHNV, CDR2 YYDKDF (reference sequence). The CDR3 is made up of 16 amino acids. V was clipped by 1 base and J by 2 bases, with 15 bases between them. CDR3 DNA: TGTGCCACCAGCAGAGGCTCCCCGACAGATACCTACGAGCAGTACTTC. Its translation is CATSRGSPTDTYEQYF.

This clone was detected a few times. The V gene is TRBV5-1, the J gene TRBJ1-4, with 9 nucleotides matching TRBD1. The germline gives CDR1 SGHRS, CDR2 YFSETQ. The CDR3 runs to 15 residues. V was clipped by 4 bases and J by 6 bases; unmatched bases: 7. The CDR3 coding sequence is TGCGCCAGCAGCCTCCGAGGACAGGGGCATGAAAAACTGTTTTTT. Translation: CASSLRGQGHEKLFF.

CDR3 nucleotides: TGTGCCAGCAGGCGACCGGGGGGGTTTCGTAATGAGCAGTTCTTC. It codes for CASRRPGGFRNEQFF. The chain employs TRBV11-2 and TRBJ2-1; TRBD2 agrees at 8 bases. V trimming: 6 bases; J trimming: 7 bases; junction bases outside the gene matches: 11. Germline loops: CDR1 SGHAT, CDR2 FQNNGV. This CDR3 has 15 residues.

The rearrangement joins TRBV19 to TRBJ2-1, with 10 bases fitting TRBD2. Germline V gene lookup returns CDR1 LNHDA and CDR2 SQIVND (reference sequence). The CDR3 runs to 13 residues. Germline trimming cut 10 bases from V and 5 bases from J; bases unmatched to any gene: 5. The CDR3 DNA follows: TGTGCCACAAGCGGGGGGGCCGACAATGAGCAGTTCTTC. It specifies CATSGGADNEQFF.

The rearrangement joins TRBV11-1 to TRBJ2-2; D perhaps matches TRBD1 (6 bases). This CDR3 contains 17 residues. Germline V CDR1 and CDR2: SGHAT, FQDESV (reference sequence). V lost 2 bases and J 3 bases, leaving 16 bases between the germline ends. The CDR3 sequence is CASSLRGRDIDTGELFF. CDR3 bases: TGTGCCAGCAGCTTAAGGGGCAGGGACATAGACACCGGGGAGCTGTTTTTT.